Presented here are 27 T cell receptor beta chains from one specimen sequenced in a study of cytomegalovirus exposure and HLA in healthy donors. The primer mix had 60 Vbeta and 13 Jbeta primers. This table comes from immunoSEQ multiplex PCR, and its TCRdb copy is limited to in-frame clones, with some not included. The sample includes about 160,000 clones, roughly 80% seen only once; the top ten take 0.35% to 0.45%. Sample: PBMCs. The receptors come from a boy younger than 10 in good health and CMV-seronegative.

The rearrangement links TRBV4-1 to TRBJ1-2; TRBD1 agrees at 9 bases. V dropped 6 bases and J dropped 8; count of bases not matched to a gene: 13. The germline V gene has CDR1 MGHRA and CDR2 YSYEKL. CDR3 length: 15 amino acids. CDR3 DNA sequence: TGCGCCAGCAGTCCCGGGCAGGGGACAGGGAGCGGCTACACCTTC. Translation gives CASSPGQGTGSGYTF.

The genes are TRBV27 and TRBJ2-1; 7 positions agree with TRBD2. The CDR3 length is 15 residues. Germline lookup yields CDR1 MNHEY and CDR2 SMNVEV (reference sequence). The V gene end was trimmed by 5 bases and the J gene end by 2 bases; junction bases not matched to a gene: 6. CDR3 residues: CASSPLGLAYNEQFF. As DNA, the CDR3 is TGTGCCAGCAGTCCCCTCGGACTAGCCTACAATGAGCAGTTCTTC.

V gene TRBV2 combines with J gene TRBJ2-3; D unclear. Trimming cost V 6 bases and J 4 bases, with 8 bases left between them. CDR1 and CDR2 from the germline V gene are SNHLY and FYNNEI. The CDR3 has 12 amino acids. CDR3 amino acids: CASSIEADTQYF. Written as DNA, the CDR3 is TGTGCCAGCAGCATCGAGGCAGATACGCAGTATTTT.

This chain connects TRBV12-5 to TRBJ1-5; no firm D call. CDR3 length: 13 residues. Germline CDR1 reads LGHNT; CDR2 reads FRNRAP. V was clipped by 4 bases and J by 5 bases, with 9 bases between them. Here the CDR3 DNA reads TGTGCTAGTGGTTCAAATACGGATCAGCCCCAGCATTTT. Its protein is CASGSNTDQPQHF. Looking up the rest from reference TRBV12-5 and TRBJ1-5 gives the full variable domain: DARVTQTPRHKVTEMGQEVTMRCQPILGHNTVFWYRQTMMQGLELLAYFRNRAPLDDSGMPKDRFSAEMPDATLATLKIQPSEPRDSAVYFCASGSNTDQPQHFGDGTRLSIL.

This chain links TRBV2 with TRBJ2-2; 8 positions agree with TRBD2. The CDR3 extends over 14 amino acids. The germline V gene has CDR1 SNHLY and CDR2 FYNNEI. The ends lost 7 bases at V and 5 bases at J; junction bases unmatched: 6. As DNA, the CDR3 is TGTGCCAGCAAGGAAGCGGGAGAAACCGGGGAGCTGTTTTTT. Translation: CASKEAGETGELFF. The variable domain in full, with the rest retrieved from reference TRBV2 and TRBJ2-2, is EPEVTQTPSHQVTQMGQEVILRCVPISNHLYFYWYRQILGQKVEFLVSFYNNEISEKSEIFDDQFSVERPDGSNFTLKIRSTKLEDSAMYFCASKEAGETGELFFGEGSRLTVL.

This chain uses TRBV2 with TRBJ2-3, with TRBD2 matching over 13 bases. Germline V gene data show CDR1 as SNHLY and CDR2 as FYNNEI. The CDR3 covers 15 residues. The trim removed 6 bases at V and 1 base at J, leaving 1 base unmatched. The CDR3 sequence is CASSGTSGGTDTQYF. The CDR3, as DNA: TGTGCCAGCAGCGGGACTAGCGGGGGCACAGATACGCAGTATTTT.

The chain carries TRBV27 and TRBJ1-5; 8 positions agree with TRBD1. Germline CDR1 MNHEY, CDR2 SMNVEV (reference sequence). The CDR3 spans 19 residues. V lost 0 bases and J lost 1; bases outside the gene matches: 11. The DNA of the CDR3 is TGTGCCAGCAGTTTATCGGGTATGGGGACAGGTCGAAGCAATCAGCCCCAGCATTTT. As protein: CASSLSGMGTGRSNQPQHF.

The rearrangement uses TRBV5-1 and TRBJ2-7; TRBD2 matches at 8 bases. From germline, CDR1 is SGHRS and CDR2 YFSETQ. This CDR3 comprises 14 residues. Germline trimming cut 5 bases from V and 5 bases from J; bases unmatched to any gene: 9. The DNA of the CDR3 is TGCGCCAGCAGACGGGGACTAGTCGTAGACGAGCAGTACTTC. Its protein is CASRRGLVVDEQYF.

This chain connects TRBV6-5 to TRBJ1-5; perhaps TRBD1 as D (6 bases). CDR3 size: 13 residues. Trimming pared 7 bases from V and 8 bases from J, leaving 15 bases between. CDR1 is MNHEY and CDR2 is SVGAGI in the germline V gene. The CDR3 loop reads CASKRQAQEPQHF. CDR3 nucleotides: TGTGCCAGCAAACGACAGGCGCAAGAGCCCCAGCATTTT.

Only one count was recorded for this clone. This chain joins TRBV7-9 and TRBJ2-7, with 9 bases matching TRBD1. V dropped 3 bases and J dropped 5; count of bases not matched to a gene: 20. Germline values: CDR1 SEHNR, CDR2 FQNEAQ (reference sequence). CDR3 size: 19 residues. CDR3 sequence reads: CASSFGTGYGIGGLHEQYF. The CDR3 DNA reads as TGTGCCAGCAGCTTTGGGACAGGGTATGGGATCGGGGGACTACACGAGCAGTACTTC.

This clone was detected only once. This chain connects TRBV6-6 to TRBJ2-7, with TRBD2 matching over 7 bases. This CDR3 has 15 residues. V shed 2 bases, J shed 2 bases, and the junction held 6 bases outside the gene matches. The germline V gene encodes CDR1 MNHNY and CDR2 SVGAGI (reference sequence). The CDR3 is CASSYTGGSTYEQYF. The CDR3 DNA is TGTGCCAGCAGTTACACGGGAGGTTCCACCTACGAGCAGTACTTC.

This chain connects TRBV27 to TRBJ1-3, with no clear D. The germline gives CDR1 MNHEY, CDR2 SMNVEV (reference sequence). Trimming took 5 bases from V and 2 from J, leaving 16 bases between them. The CDR3 loop spans 16 amino acids. The CDR3 region is CASSALPGEAGNTIYF. The CDR3 DNA sequence: TGTGCCAGCAGTGCTCTCCCCGGGGAGGCTGGAAACACCATATATTTT.

The chain employs TRBV7-2 and TRBJ2-3; 7 nucleotides agree with TRBD2. Germline-derived CDR1 and CDR2 are SGHTA and FQGNSA. The J segment lost 6 bases and the V segment lost 7 bases, leaving 10 bases of the junction unmatched. The CDR3 runs to 14 residues. The CDR3 DNA sequence: TGTGCCAGCACTGAGACTAGCCTCGACGATACGCAGTATTTT. Translated: CASTETSLDDTQYF.

The V call is TRBV19, the J call TRBJ2-5, with D perhaps matching TRBD1 (6 bases). This CDR3 region has 14 residues. V was clipped by 2 bases and J by 4 bases, with 11 bases between them. In germline, CDR1 is LNHDA, CDR2 SQIVND (reference sequence). The CDR3 coding sequence is TGTGCCAGTAGTATATCAGGGGATGGAGAGACCCAGTACTTC. Protein product: CASSISGDGETQYF. Using reference TRBV19 and TRBJ2-5 for the parts outside the CDR3, the full variable domain is DGGITQSPKYLFRKEGQNVTLSCEQNLNHDAMYWYRQDPGQGLRLIYYSQIVNDFQKGDIAEGYSVSREKKESFPLTVTSAQKNPTAFYLCASSISGDGETQYFGPGTRLLVL.

The V call is TRBV11-2, the J call TRBJ2-7; TRBD2 agrees at 10 bases. The germline V gene has CDR1 SGHAT and CDR2 FQNNGV. The CDR3 is made up of 17 amino acids. Losses at the gene ends were 2 bases for V and 6 bases for J; bases not matched to a gene: 13. This chain's CDR3 is CASSLFGRAGGRSEQYF. Written as DNA, the CDR3 is TGTGCCAGCAGCTTATTTGGTCGAGCGGGAGGGCGGAGCGAGCAGTACTTC.

This clone was recorded only once. V is TRBV19 and J is TRBJ1-5; D is perhaps TRBD1 (6 bases). Germline CDR1 LNHDA, CDR2 SQIVND (reference sequence). This CDR3 has 19 residues. V lost 9 bases to trimming and J lost 0 bases, with 27 bases between them. CDR3 sequence reads: CASRPTDLIGDISNQPQHF. CDR3 bases: TGTGCCAGCCGACCAACCGACCTTATAGGGGACATTAGCAATCAGCCCCAGCATTTT.

The chain couples TRBV5-1 to TRBJ1-6; 9 nucleotides match TRBD1. The germline CDR1 and CDR2 sequences are SGHRS and YFSETQ. Trimming at V came to 0 bases and at J to 5 bases, leaving 0 bases not matched to a gene. The CDR3 has 15 amino acids. Here the CDR3 reads CASSLGDRDNSPLHF. The CDR3 DNA is TGCGCCAGCAGCTTGGGGGACAGGGATAATTCACCCCTCCACTTT.

This chain connects TRBV28 to TRBJ1-1; TRBD1 matches at 10 bases. V trimming: 5 bases; J trimming: 4 bases; junction bases outside the gene matches: 7. Germline V CDR1 and CDR2: MDHEN, SYDVKM. The CDR3 contains 15 residues. The chain's CDR3 is CASSADRGLGTEAFF. The CDR3 region has the DNA TGTGCCAGCAGTGCGGACAGGGGGTTAGGCACTGAAGCTTTCTTT.

V usage is TRBV5-5 and J usage is TRBJ2-1; 10 bases line up with TRBD1. The germline V gene encodes CDR1 SGHKS and CDR2 YYEKEE (reference sequence). The CDR3 sequence is 15 residues long. V lost 4 bases and J lost 7; bases outside the gene matches: 8. DNA of the CDR3: TGTGCCAGCAGCCGACAGGGGGCGAGCTTGAATGAGCAGTTCTTC. Residues: CASSRQGASLNEQFF.

The table lists this clone with a count of one. This chain links TRBV19 with TRBJ1-3, with 7 bases matching TRBD1. J lost 4 bases, V lost 5 bases, and 11 bases had no gene match. Per the germline V gene, CDR1 is LNHDA and CDR2 is SQIVND (reference sequence). There are 16 residues in the CDR3. The CDR3 nucleotides read TGTGCCAGTAGTTCCTTATCGGGACAGAGGGGAAACACCATATATTTT. This gives the protein CASSSLSGQRGNTIYF.

The chain uses TRBV14 and TRBJ1-1; D perhaps matches TRBD1 (6 bases). The CDR3 is 13 amino acids. Germline V gene lookup returns CDR1 SGHDN and CDR2 FVKESK. Trimming took off 1 base at V and 11 bases at J, with 14 bases between the two ends. DNA of the CDR3: TGTGCCAGCAGCCAAGCATTCTGGGGGCGGGCTTTCTTT. Amino acids: CASSQAFWGRAFF.

The chain employs TRBV5-1 and TRBJ2-1; tentative D call: TRBD2 (5 bases). Germline V gene data show CDR1 as SGHRS and CDR2 as YFSETQ. The V end lost 1 base, the J end lost 0 bases, and 11 bases lay between the germline ends. CDR3 length: 16 residues. The DNA for the CDR3 is TGCGCCAGCAGCTTGCTCGGACTGCCCTCCTACAATGAGCAGTTCTTC. Protein product: CASSLLGLPSYNEQFF.

The genes are TRBV5-5 and TRBJ2-3, with 12 bases matching TRBD2. CDR1 and CDR2 (germline): SGHKS, YYEKEE (reference sequence). This CDR3 spans 16 amino acids. With V trimmed by 4 bases and J by 4 bases, 7 bases remained unmatched. CDR3 sequence (DNA): TGTGCCAGCAGCCCCCCTCTAGCGGGAGGGTCAGATACGCAGTATTTT. It specifies CASSPPLAGGSDTQYF.

The chain recombines TRBV6-1 with TRBJ1-2; D is possibly TRBD1 (6 bases). This CDR3 has 13 residues. Trimming took off 2 bases at V and 8 bases at J, with 12 bases between the two ends. CDR1 MNHNS and CDR2 SASEGT come from the germline V gene. CDR3 loop: CASSESQGEGYTF. CDR3 sequence (DNA): TGTGCCAGCAGTGAATCACAGGGCGAAGGCTACACCTTC.

CDR3 in amino acids: CASSLGGSGRSKTQYF. The CDR3 DNA follows: TGTGCCAGCAGCTTGGGGGGCAGCGGGAGGTCGAAGACCCAGTACTTC. This sequence joins TRBV5-4 and TRBJ2-5; 9 bases are a match to TRBD2. This CDR3 is 16 amino acids long. The germline V gene encodes CDR1 SGHNT and CDR2 YYREEE (reference sequence). Trimming cost V 0 bases and J 6 bases; bases outside gene matches: 9. The variable domain in full, completed from reference TRBV5-4 and TRBJ2-5, reads ETGVTQSPTHLIKTRGQQVTLRCSSQSGHNTVSWYQQALGQGPQFIFQYYREEENGRGNFPPRFSGLQFPNYSSELNVNALELDDSALYLCASSLGGSGRSKTQYFGPGTRLLVL.

V is TRBV15 and J is TRBJ2-1, with no clear D. The CDR3 spans 15 residues. Per germline, CDR1 LNHNV and CDR2 YYDKDF (reference sequence). The V gene lost 1 base and the J gene lost 3 bases, with 10 bases spanning the gap. CDR3 DNA sequence: TGTGCCACCAGCAGAGTGGAACAGATCTACAATGAGCAGTTCTTC. Protein: CATSRVEQIYNEQFF.

The chain uses TRBV18 and TRBJ1-1, with unresolved D. This CDR3 comprises 15 residues. CDR1 and CDR2 from the germline V gene are KGHSH and LQKENI. Trimming pared 0 bases from V and 0 bases from J, leaving 8 bases between. The CDR3: CASSPPLLLNTEAFF. Here the CDR3 DNA reads TGTGCCAGCTCACCACCCCTACTCCTGAACACTGAAGCTTTCTTT.